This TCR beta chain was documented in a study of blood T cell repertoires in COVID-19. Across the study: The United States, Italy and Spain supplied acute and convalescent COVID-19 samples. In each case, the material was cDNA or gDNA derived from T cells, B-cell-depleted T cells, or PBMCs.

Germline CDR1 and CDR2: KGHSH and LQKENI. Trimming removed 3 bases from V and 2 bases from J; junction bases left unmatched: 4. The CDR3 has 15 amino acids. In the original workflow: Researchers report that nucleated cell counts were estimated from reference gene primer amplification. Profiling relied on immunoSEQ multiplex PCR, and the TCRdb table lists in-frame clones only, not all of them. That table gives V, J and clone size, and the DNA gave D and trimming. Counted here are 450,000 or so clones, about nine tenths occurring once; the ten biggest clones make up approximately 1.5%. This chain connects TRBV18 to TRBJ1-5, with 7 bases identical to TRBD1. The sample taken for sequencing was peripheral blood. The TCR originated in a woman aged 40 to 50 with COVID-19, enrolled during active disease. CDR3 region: CASSPDQGGNQPQHF. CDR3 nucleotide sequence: TGTGCCAGCTCACCTGATCAGGGGGGCAATCAGCCCCAGCATTTT.